This T cell receptor beta chain was identified during a study of cytotoxic CD8 clonotypes in ibrutinib-treated CLL. The CDR3 is 15 amino acids. V lost 6 bases to trimming and J lost 2 bases; unmatched junction nucleotides: 7. Germline values: CDR1 ENHRY, CDR2 SYGVKD. Sequenced by immunoSEQ multiplex PCR; TCRdb stores in-frame clones only, minus some. The sample lists 250,000 to 350,000 clones; less than 85% were seen once. Sequenced material: PBMCs, taken at disease progression, from a patient treated with ibrutinib. The chain carries TRBV10-3 and TRBJ2-3; 8 bases agree with TRBD2. The source of this sequence is a human donor with chronic lymphocytic leukemia. CDR3 protein: CAISAGGGLTDTQYF. CDR3 coding DNA: TGTGCCATCAGCGCCGGGGGGGGCCTCACAGATACGCAGTATTTT.